This record looks at one T cell receptor beta chain sequence and its context. This clone has just one count. It lacks a known antigen. Base qualities are not at hand, and no much larger clone is one base apart. These data are taken from a study of identifying expanded T cells in peripheral blood (dated by TCRdb to the late 2010s). Turning to the overall study: Four technical replicates, made by sequencing separate aliquots from the same pool of genomic DNA, were compared pairwise.

No immune events such as infections were documented for the healthy donors during the collection period. Blood repertoires from healthy donors were used as a training cohort for calibrating time-dependent variance in a beta-binomial model of differential abundance of T-cell clones. The training cohort comprised about ten healthy donors, 3 female and 7 male. Donor ages ranged from roughly 25 to 65 years, with an average of about 41 years. Obtained from a commercial supplier, whole blood was collected from each healthy donor at three time points set around 14 days apart. Genomic DNA was extracted from unsorted whole blood for immunosequencing. The investigation overall reported the following: For all healthy donors, the variance in clone template counts between two-week samples rose significantly as total template count increased. Across all healthy-donor time intervals, the beta-binomial model significantly lowered both the number of clones called differentially abundant and the false-positive rate. Approximately 1.2 differentially abundant clones were flagged by the binomial model between technical replicates, whereas about 16 and 19 were flagged over approximately two weeks and four weeks, respectively. The authors expected biological variance in healthy repertoires might increase further over much longer intervals such as months to years.

TCRbeta CDR3 regions were profiled with the immunoSEQ Assay using bias-controlled multiplex PCR amplification of genomic DNA. The published analysis was carried out like this. To quantify the absolute abundance of each unique TCRbeta CDR3 region, the sequences were collapsed and filtered. Two models were used to test differential abundance: a binomial model (Fisher-equivalent) and a beta-binomial model that adds time-dependent variance fitted from healthy donors. Any clone with fewer than 5 combined templates was excluded, and a clone was called differentially abundant if its Benjamini-Hochberg FDR was below 0.01. In the beta-binomial model, variance was expressed as a function of the total template count across the two samples, in the form v = (b*log(k)+a)^2. What TCRdb holds here is the immuneACCESS table cut down to in-frame rearrangements. Part of the clones is not present; checked against another copy, under half of the missing clones reflect an unresolved V gene, and the others are unexplained. The V and J calls and clone size were taken over from that table, and D and trimming were inferred from the DNA. This sample has approximately 100,000 clones in its table, and about 90% of those were observed once. Together, the top ten hold around 4% of the sample.

The TCR originated in a person aged 18-69 years in good health. Sequences were obtained from blood.

CDR3 reads: CVTGLSGNTIYF. The DNA sequence follows: TGTGTGACAGGTCTCTCTGGAAACACCATATATTTT. The chain joins TRBV5-6 to TRBJ1-3; the D segment could be TRBD1, given 6 matching bases. CDR1 is given as SGHDT and CDR2 as YYEEEE, both from the germline V gene. The CDR3 holds 12 amino acids from the cysteine to the phenylalanine. CDR3 DNA only is kept here, 36 bases in frame from base 1.